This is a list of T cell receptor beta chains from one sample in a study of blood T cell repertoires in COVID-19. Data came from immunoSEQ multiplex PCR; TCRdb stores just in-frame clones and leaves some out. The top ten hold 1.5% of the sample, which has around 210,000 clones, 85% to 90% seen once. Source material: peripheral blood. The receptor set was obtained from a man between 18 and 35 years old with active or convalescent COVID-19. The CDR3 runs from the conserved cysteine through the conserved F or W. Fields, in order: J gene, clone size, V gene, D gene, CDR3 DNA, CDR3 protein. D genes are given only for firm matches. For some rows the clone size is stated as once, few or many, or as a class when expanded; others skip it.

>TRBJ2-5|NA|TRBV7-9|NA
TGTGCCAGCAGCTTCCCCACAGGGTTACAAGAGACCCAGTACTTC
CASSFPTGLQETQYF
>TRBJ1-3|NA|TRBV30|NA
TGTGCCTGGAGTGTGGGGGGATTGTCCATATATTTT
CAWSVGGLSIYF
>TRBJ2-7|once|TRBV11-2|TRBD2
TGTGCCAGCAGCTTAGATTCTAAGCTAGCGGGAGGCCTATACGAGCAGTACTTC
CASSLDSKLAGGLYEQYF
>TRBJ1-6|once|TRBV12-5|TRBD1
TGTGCTAGTGGCCGACAGGGTTCCTCACCCCTCCACTTT
CASGRQGSSPLHF
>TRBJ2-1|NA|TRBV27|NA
TGTGCCAGCAGGCCTCCGACTCAATACAATGAGCAGTTCTTC
CASRPPTQYNEQFF
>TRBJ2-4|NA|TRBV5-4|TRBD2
TGTGCCAGCAGCTTGGGGGGCGGGAGTACAGCCAAAAACATTCAGTACTTC
CASSLGGGSTAKNIQYF
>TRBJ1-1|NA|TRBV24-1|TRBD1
TGCGCCCCGGGGGGGACAGGGCCCGACAGAAATGAAGCTTTCTTT
CAPGGTGPDRNEAFF
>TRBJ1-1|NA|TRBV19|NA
TGTGCCAGTAGTATAGAGGGGCGAACCACTGAAGCTTTCTTT
CASSIEGRTTEAFF
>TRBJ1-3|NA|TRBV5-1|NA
TGCGCCAGCAGCTTGGGACAGGACTCTCGTGGAAACACCATATATTTT
CASSLGQDSRGNTIYF
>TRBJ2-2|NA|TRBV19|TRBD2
TGTGCCAGTAGTCCTAGCGGGAGTTTCGTCACCGGGGAGCTGTTTTTT
CASSPSGSFVTGELFF
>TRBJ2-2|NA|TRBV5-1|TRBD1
TGCGCCAGCAGCTTGGCAGGGGGAAACCTGAACACCGGGGAGCTGTTTTTT
CASSLAGGNLNTGELFF
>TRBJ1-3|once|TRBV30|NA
TGTGCCTGGAGTCTCAGGGGATCTGGAAACACCATATATTTT
CAWSLRGSGNTIYF
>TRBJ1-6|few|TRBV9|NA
TGTGCCAGCGGGGCAGAAGGCTCCTATAATTCACCCCTCCACTTT
CASGAEGSYNSPLHF
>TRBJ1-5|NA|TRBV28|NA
TGTGCCAGCAGTTTAGTGACAGCAAATCAGCCCCAGCATTTT
CASSLVTANQPQHF
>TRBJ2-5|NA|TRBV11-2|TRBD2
TGTGCCAGCAGCTTAAGAGCGGGAGTGTTGGAGACCCAGTACTTC
CASSLRAGVLETQYF
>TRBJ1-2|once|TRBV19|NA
TGTGCCAGCAACACAGGGAACTATGGCTACACCTTC
CASNTGNYGYTF
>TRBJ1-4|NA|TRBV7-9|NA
TGTGCCAGCAGCTTATTGAGTCAGAGGAATGAAAAACTGTTTTTT
CASSLLSQRNEKLFF
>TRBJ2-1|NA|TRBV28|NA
TGTGCCAGCAGTAGCGGCGTGGGCGATGAGCAGTTCTTC
CASSSGVGDEQFF
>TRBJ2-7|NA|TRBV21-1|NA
TGTGCCAGCCCGGGGAAATCACCTATATACGAGCAGTACTTC
CASPGKSPIYEQYF
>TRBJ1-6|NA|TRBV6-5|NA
TGTGCCAGCAGTTACTCGATTGCAGGGGATAATTCACCCCTCCACTTT
CASSYSIAGDNSPLHF
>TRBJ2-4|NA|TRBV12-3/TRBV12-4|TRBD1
TGTGCCAGCAGGCCCCAGGGGGCGGACATTCAGTACTTC
CASRPQGADIQYF
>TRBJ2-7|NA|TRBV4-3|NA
TGCGCCAGCAGCCAAGATTGGACAGCATACCTCTACGAGCAGTACTTC
CASSQDWTAYLYEQYF
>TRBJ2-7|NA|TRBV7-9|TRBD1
TGTGCCAGCAGCTTAGAGGGGGCCCTCTCCTACGAGCAGTACTTC
CASSLEGALSYEQYF
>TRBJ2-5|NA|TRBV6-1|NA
TGTGCCAGCAGTGAAGGTTGGGGCTTTCAGACCCAGTACTTC
CASSEGWGFQTQYF
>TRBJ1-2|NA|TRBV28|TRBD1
TGTGCCAGCAGACCTGAGCCAGGGGGCGGGAAAGGCTACACCTTC
CASRPEPGGGKGYTF
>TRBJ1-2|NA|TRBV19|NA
TGTGCCAGTAGTATAGCCCCCCTCTATGGCTACACCTTC
CASSIAPLYGYTF
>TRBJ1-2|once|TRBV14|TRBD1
TGTGCCAGCAGCCCGGGACAGGGAATAGGCTATGGCTACACCTTC
CASSPGQGIGYGYTF
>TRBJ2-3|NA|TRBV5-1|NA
TGCGCCAGCAGCGTACACACAGATACGCAGTATTTT
CASSVHTDTQYF
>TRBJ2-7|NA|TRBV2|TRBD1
TGTGCCAGCAAAGGACAGGGCTACGAGCAGTACTTC
CASKGQGYEQYF
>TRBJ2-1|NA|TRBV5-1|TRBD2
TGCGCCAGCAGCTTGACTAGCGGGAAAAACCAGCAAGGTGAGCAGTTCTTC
CASSLTSGKNQQGEQFF
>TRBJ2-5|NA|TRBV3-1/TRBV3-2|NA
TGTGCCAGCAGCCATACCGGGACTGAGTTACGAGAGACCCAGTACTTC
CASSHTGTELRETQYF
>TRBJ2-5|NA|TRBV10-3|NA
TGTGCCATCAGCTTTGACAGGACAGAGACCCAGTACTTC
CAISFDRTETQYF
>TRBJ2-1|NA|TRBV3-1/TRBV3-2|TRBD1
TGTGCCAGCAGCCGGATCATAAGACAGGGACCTGACAATGAGCAGTTCTTC
CASSRIIRQGPDNEQFF
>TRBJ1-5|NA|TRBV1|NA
TGCACCAGCAGCCAGTCCGACAGGGGGAGAAATAGCAATCAGCCCCAGCATTTT
CTSSQSDRGRNSNQPQHF
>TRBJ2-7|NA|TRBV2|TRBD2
TGTGCCAGCAGTGAAGAGGGGAGGGCGGGCTCCTACGAGCAGTACTTC
CASSEEGRAGSYEQYF
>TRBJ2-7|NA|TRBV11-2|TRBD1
TGTGCCAGCAAGATGACAGGGCGGTACGAGCAGTACTTC
CASKMTGRYEQYF
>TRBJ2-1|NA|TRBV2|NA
TGTGCCAGCCGGGAGTCCAAACCCCCCAATGAGCAGTTCTTC
CASRESKPPNEQFF
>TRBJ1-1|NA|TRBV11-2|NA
TGTGCCAGCAGCTGGGGGGGGTCCAACACTGAAGCTTTCTTT
CASSWGGSNTEAFF
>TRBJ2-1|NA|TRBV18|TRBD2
TGTGCCAGCTCACCGGGACTAGCGGGAGTGTCGCAGTTCTTC
CASSPGLAGVSQFF
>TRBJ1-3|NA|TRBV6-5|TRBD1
TGTGCCAGCAGTATGACAGGGGGAAACACCATATATTTT
CASSMTGGNTIYF
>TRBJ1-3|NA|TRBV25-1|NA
TGTGCCAGCGGTCCAACAGGGTTAGGAAACACCATATATTTT
CASGPTGLGNTIYF
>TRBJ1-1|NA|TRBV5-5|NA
TGTGCCAGCAGCTTGACGCCAGACACTGAAGCTTTCTTT
CASSLTPDTEAFF
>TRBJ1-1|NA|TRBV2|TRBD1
TGTGCCACCCTGGACAGGGTTAACACTGAAGCTTTCTTT
CATLDRVNTEAFF
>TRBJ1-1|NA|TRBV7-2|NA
TGTGCCAGCAGCTTACGTTGGGGGGATGCTGAAGCTTTCTTT
CASSLRWGDAEAFF
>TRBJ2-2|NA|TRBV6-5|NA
TGTGCCAGCAGGGGAGCAAACACCGGGGAGCTGTTTTTT
CASRGANTGELFF
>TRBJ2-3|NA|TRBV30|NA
TGTGCCTGGAGTGTCGGTAGCAGACGCACAGATACGCAGTATTTT
CAWSVGSRRTDTQYF
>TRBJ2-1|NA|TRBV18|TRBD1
TGTGCCAGCTCGCGGGCCCCGGGACAGGGACGGGCTGAGCAGTTCTTC
CASSRAPGQGRAEQFF
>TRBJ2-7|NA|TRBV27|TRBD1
TGTGCCAGCAGTTGGGGACAGGGGAACGAGCAGTACTTC
CASSWGQGNEQYF
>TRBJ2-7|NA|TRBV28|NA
TGTGCCAGCAGTTTAGTGGAGGGTGAGCAGTACTTC
CASSLVEGEQYF
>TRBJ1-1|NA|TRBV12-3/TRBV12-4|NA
TGTGCCAGCAGTTTTGTCAGGGGCACTGAAGCTTTCTTT
CASSFVRGTEAFF
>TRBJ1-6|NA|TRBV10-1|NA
TGCGCCAGCAGACAGGTCCCCGGGAGCTCCTATAATTCACCCCTCCACTTT
CASRQVPGSSYNSPLHF
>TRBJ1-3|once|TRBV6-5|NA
TGTGCCAGCAGTACCGACAGACTCTCTGGAAACACCATATATTTT
CASSTDRLSGNTIYF
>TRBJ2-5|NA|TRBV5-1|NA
TGCGCCAGCAGCTTCCAGACAGGAGATCAAGAGACCCAGTACTTC
CASSFQTGDQETQYF